This T cell receptor beta chain was observed in a study of cytomegalovirus exposure and HLA in healthy donors. Study-wide points: Three CMV-associated chains proved CMV antigen-specific in vitro.

The PCR had 60 Vbeta and 13 Jbeta primers. Clones were read by immunoSEQ multiplex PCR, and TCRdb kept only the in-frame ones, dropping some. Of over 150,000 clones listed, roughly 79% are singletons. In regard to this clone: As yet, its antigen is unknown.

This CDR3 region has 13 residues. The V end was cut by 2 bases, the J end by 3 bases, with 8 bases between. CDR1 and CDR2 (germline): MNHEY, SMNVEV (reference sequence). The chain combines TRBV27 with TRBJ2-7; D might be TRBD2 (6 bases). This receptor was identified in a male donor in good health and CMV-seronegative. The sample consisted of PBMCs. The CDR3 loop is CASSLRGLYEQYF. The CDR3 nucleotides are TGTGCCAGCAGTTTAAGGGGACTCTACGAGCAGTACTTC.